This T cell receptor beta chain was sequenced in a study of shared clonotypes between healthy human individuals (dated by TCRdb to 2020 to 2021). With regard to the full study: The cohort included three men and a couple of women between 18 and 49 years of age. Blood TCR repertoires of five healthy adults were deeply sequenced to estimate repertoire size and the extent of clonotype sharing between individuals. Different laboratories and diverse techniques were used to prepare libraries and sequence TCR repertoires, to increase sequencing depth and limit assay-specific biases. Leukapheresis yielded between about 0.9 and 9 billion PBMCs per donor. For each donor, CD4 naive and CD4 memory were each given three plates, CD8 naive was given two plates, and CD8 memory was given one plate.

This clone was detected only once. The clone's antigen remains unknown. No base qualities exist here, and no much larger clone lies one base off it. TCR CDR3 regions were amplified from genomic DNA by multiplex PCR using the deep immunoSEQ assay. For each cell subset, the extracted genomic DNA was distributed evenly across all wells of several immunoSEQ 96-well plates, and each plate served as one replicate. For sorted subsets, approximately 190 ng of genomic DNA, equivalent to around 30,000 T cell genomes, went into each replicate PCR. Purified libraries were measured with a Qubit 3.0 fluorometer, size-checked on a Bioanalyzer 2100, and measured again with the KAPA Library Quantification kit. Each immunoSEQ 96-well plate was sequenced on its own single-read 150-cycle Illumina NextSeq 550 flow cell. Turning to the authors' computational methods: The immunoSEQ output contained only junctional sequences without quality scores, so filtering could not match that applied to full-length reads. Sequences were annotated with PyIR, a Python wrapper for IgBLAST v1.9, using IMGT germline references to assign V/J genes and CDR3. Reads were removed for weak V/J assignments (E-value above 1e-6), missing CDR3, stop codons, out-of-frame junctions, or ambiguous translated residues. A V3J clonotype was defined by an identical inferred V gene, J gene, and CDR3 amino acid sequence. Percentage overlap between repertoires was computed as shared unique clonotypes divided by the size of the smaller repertoire. Richness of each repertoire was evaluated using RTK rarefaction, the Chao1 estimator, and Recon v2.1 estimates of unobserved clonotypes. Generation probabilities for all TCRbeta clonotypes obtained by the gDNA method from a handful of donors were computed using OLGA. This immuneACCESS table, as held by TCRdb, lists in-frame sequences with V and J called but not all clones. Of the missing ones, under half trace to an unresolved V gene in checked studies; the others have no known cause. V, J and clone size are taken as reported in that table, and D and trimming were inferred from the DNA itself. This sample comprises around 1.9 million clones, around 93% of them detected only once. Together, the top ten hold under 2% of the sample.

Summary of the overall study and its limitations: Sampling was limited to blood, and TCR repertoires in tissue likely differ from TCR repertoires in blood. Across a few donors, roughly 5.4% of naive CD4, roughly 3.4% of naive CD8, roughly 2.2% of memory CD4, and about 0.44% of memory CD8 clonotypes were shared. Clonotypes shared by all four sorted-subset donors showed higher generation probabilities than non-shared clonotypes. The small number of donors limited the genetic and exposure-history diversity represented. Incomplete sequencing was indicated by rarefaction of sorted-subset datasets, despite the large sequencing depth. Pairwise subsampling led to the expectation that sequencing depth would affect the degree of clonotype sharing among donors. Naive subsets generally had larger estimated clonotype richness than memory subsets did.

CD8 naive samples were CD45RO-negative cells positively selected for CCR7, giving a CD45RA+CCR7+ population that excluded TemRA cells. The donors were healthy, HIV-negative adults with no recently reported acute infections or vaccinations. Every donor was a Caucasian adult residing in Nashville, Tennessee, USA. Blood was collected by leukapheresis, and PBMCs were isolated by Ficoll-Histopaque density gradient centrifugation and then cryopreserved in liquid nitrogen vapor phase. Analytical flow cytometry was used to check the purity and quantity of each magnetically sorted T cell population. Genomic DNA was isolated from every sorted fraction and measured by UV absorbance on a Nanodrop 2000c. V has 4 bases trimmed and J has 0 bases trimmed; junction bases matching no gene number 7. The CDR3 starts with the cysteine, ends with the phenylalanine, and has 17 residues. The retained sequence is limited to the CDR3, 51 bases, with the frame set at the first base. Per the germline V gene, MDHEN is the CDR1 and SYDVKM is the CDR2.

The origin of this receptor is a man between 18 and 35 years old in good health. Some clones in this sample may be carry-over from other donors' samples. Sequencing was performed on naive CD8+ T cells from PBMCs. Read against the paper, the sample's cell subset or site label means: CD45RA+CCR7+. The sequence links TRBV28 to TRBJ2-2, with 8 bases aligning to TRBD1. CDR3 reads: CASSYPRQGTNTGELFF. DNA sequence: TGTGCCAGCAGTTACCCTCGACAGGGGACGAACACCGGGGAGCTGTTTTTT.